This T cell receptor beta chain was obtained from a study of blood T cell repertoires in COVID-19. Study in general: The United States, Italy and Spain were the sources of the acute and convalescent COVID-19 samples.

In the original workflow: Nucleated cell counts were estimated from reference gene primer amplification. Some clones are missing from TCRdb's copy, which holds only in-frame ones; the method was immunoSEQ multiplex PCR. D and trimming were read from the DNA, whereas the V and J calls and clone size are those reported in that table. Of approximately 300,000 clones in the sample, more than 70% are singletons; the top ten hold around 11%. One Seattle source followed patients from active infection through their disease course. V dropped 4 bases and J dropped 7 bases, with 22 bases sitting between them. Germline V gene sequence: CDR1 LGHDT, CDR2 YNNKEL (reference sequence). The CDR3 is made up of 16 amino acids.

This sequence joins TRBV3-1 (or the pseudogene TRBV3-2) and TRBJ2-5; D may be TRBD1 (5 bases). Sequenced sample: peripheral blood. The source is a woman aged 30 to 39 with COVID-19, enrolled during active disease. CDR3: CASSPNRGKIQGTQYF. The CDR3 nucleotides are TGTGCCAGCAGCCCGAACAGAGGAAAAATCCAGGGGACCCAGTACTTC.